What follows are 15 T cell receptor beta chains derived from one specimen sequenced in a study of blood T cell repertoires in COVID-19. Here immunoSEQ multiplex PCR was the method, and the copy in TCRdb shows in-frame clones only, minus some. The repertoire holds 250,000 to 300,000 clones, approximately 91% seen once, with around 12% in the top ten. The sequencing sample was made of peripheral blood. Receptors originate from a woman in her sixties or seventies with acute or convalescent COVID-19.

This chain links TRBV27 with TRBJ2-1, with TRBD1 matching over 7 bases. CDR3 length: 14 amino acids. With 8 bases clipped from V and 5 bases from J, the junction kept 9 bases outside the gene matches. CDR1 and CDR2 (germline): MNHEY, SMNVEV (reference sequence). The CDR3 bases are TGTGCCAGCGGCCCAATGGACAGGAACAATGAGCAGTTCTTC. Protein product: CASGPMDRNNEQFF.

This clone was found once. This chain links TRBV11-2 with TRBJ2-5; possibly TRBD1 for D (6 bases). The V gene lost 1 base and the J gene lost 5 bases, with 8 bases spanning the gap. Germline values: CDR1 SGHAT, CDR2 FQNNGV. The CDR3 spans 13 residues. CDR3 sequence reads: CASSLGGRETQYF. CDR3 coding DNA: TGTGCCAGCAGCTTAGGGGGGCGGGAGACCCAGTACTTC.

This rearrangement joins TRBV11-2 to TRBJ2-5, with D perhaps TRBD1 (5 bases). Trimming removed 0 bases from V and 4 bases from J, with 18 bases in between. Germline CDR1 and CDR2: SGHAT and FQNNGV. CDR3 length: 17 amino acids. Here the CDR3 reads CASSLDRGRVARETQYF. In DNA, the CDR3 is TGTGCCAGCAGCTTAGATAGGGGCAGGGTAGCAAGAGAGACCCAGTACTTC.

This chain links TRBV5-1 with TRBJ2-5; 10 bases align to TRBD2. This CDR3 is 16 amino acids long. V lost 0 bases, J lost 4 bases, and 6 bases stayed unmatched. Germline CDR1 and CDR2: SGHRS and YFSETQ. The CDR3 sequence is CASSLALAGAAETQYF. In DNA form, the CDR3 reads TGCGCCAGCAGCTTGGCCCTAGCGGGGGCCGCAGAGACCCAGTACTTC.

The genes are TRBV19 and TRBJ1-1; D perhaps matches TRBD1 (5 bases). Germline lookup yields CDR1 LNHDA and CDR2 SQIVND (reference sequence). The CDR3 totals 15 residues. The germline V and J ends were trimmed by 4 bases and 0 bases, with 12 bases remaining between them. The CDR3 sequence: CASSRVDRMNTEAFF. CDR3 in DNA: TGTGCCAGTAGTAGGGTTGACAGAATGAACACTGAAGCTTTCTTT.

The chain has TRBV28 and TRBJ2-3; possible D gene TRBD2, 6 bases. Between the trimmed V and J ends, which lost 11 bases and 0 bases, there was a span of 18 bases. The CDR3 is 15 residues long. Germline lookup yields CDR1 MDHEN and CDR2 SYDVKM. CDR3 DNA sequence: TGTGCCGCGGGCGGGGCCCGAGGCAGCACAGATACGCAGTATTTT. The encoded protein is CAAGGARGSTDTQYF. The full variable domain, in which reference TRBV28 and TRBJ2-3 provide the parts outside the CDR3, is DVKVTQSSRYLVKRTGEKVFLECVQDMDHENMFWYRQDPGLGLRLIYFSYDVKMKEKGDIPEGYSVSREKKERFSLILESASTNQTSMYLCAAGGARGSTDTQYFGPGTRLTVL.

This rearrangement joins TRBV5-1 to TRBJ1-3; D unclear. CDR3 length equals 17 residues. The germline V gene has CDR1 SGHRS and CDR2 YFSETQ. With 4 bases removed from V and 1 base from J, the gap between germline ends came to 18 bases. Here the CDR3 DNA reads TGCGCCAGCAGCCTAGACGGATCTCAAATTTCTGGAAACACCATATATTTT. Residues: CASSLDGSQISGNTIYF.

This chain joins TRBV19 and TRBJ1-1; D unclear. Germline V gene data show CDR1 as LNHDA and CDR2 as SQIVND (reference sequence). The CDR3 is made up of 15 amino acids. V was cut by 2 bases and J by 0 bases, with 10 bases left in between. The CDR3 sequence: CASSIRRQMNTEAFF. The CDR3 DNA reads TGTGCCAGTAGTATACGAAGACAAATGAACACTGAAGCTTTCTTT.

This clone came up once. The rearrangement links TRBV7-3 to TRBJ2-7; maybe TRBD1 (5 bases). This CDR3 contains 12 residues. Germline V lookup: CDR1 SGHTA, CDR2 FQGTGA. Trimming shortened V by 5 bases and J by 6 bases, and 11 bases separated the two germline ends. CDR3 in amino acids: CASSTQGGEQYF. CDR3 in DNA: TGTGCCAGCAGCACTCAGGGTGGCGAGCAGTACTTC.

The gene calls are TRBV11-2 and TRBJ1-2; D unresolved. Germline CDR1 is SGHAT and CDR2 is FQNNGV. The CDR3 contains 13 residues. Between the trimmed V and J ends, which lost 4 bases and 7 bases, there was a span of 13 bases. CDR3 DNA sequence: TGTGCCAGCAGCTCCCAGACTCTTGCTGGCTACACCTTC. This codes for CASSSQTLAGYTF. Supplemented by reference TRBV11-2 and TRBJ1-2, the full variable domain reads EAGVAQSPRYKIIEKRQSVAFWCNPISGHATLYWYQQILGQGPKLLIQFQNNGVVDDSQLPKDRFSAERLKGVDSTLKIQPAKLEDSAVYLCASSSQTLAGYTFGSGTRLTVV.

The V gene is TRBV7-9, the J gene TRBJ1-2, with D unclear. Per germline, CDR1 SEHNR and CDR2 FQNEAQ (reference sequence). The CDR3 length is 11 residues. The V end was cut by 8 bases, the J end by 4 bases, with 8 bases between. CDR3 nucleotides: TGTGCCAGCGCAGGTTCCTATGGCTACACCTTC. Translating gives CASAGSYGYTF.

This clone was seen just once. This chain uses TRBV29-1 with TRBJ1-3, with D unclear. There are 13 residues in the CDR3. Trimming took off 4 bases at V and 4 bases at J, with 11 bases between the two ends. Germline loops: CDR1 SQVTM, CDR2 ANQGSEA. The CDR3 is CSVAQIHGNTIYF. The CDR3 bases are TGCAGCGTTGCGCAGATCCACGGAAACACCATATATTTT.

The chain has TRBV27 and TRBJ2-5; TRBD2 matches 8 bases. The CDR3 consists of 17 residues. V lost 3 bases, J lost 4 bases, and 13 bases stayed unmatched. Germline V CDR1 and CDR2: MNHEY, SMNVEV (reference sequence). The CDR3 nucleotides read TGTGCCAGCAGTTTTCTTCCAGCGGGGGATTCGGGAGAGACCCAGTACTTC. Its translation is CASSFLPAGDSGETQYF.

This clone appeared a single time. The J gene is TRBJ1-1, the V gene TRBV28; D uncertain. The CDR3 sequence is 14 residues long. The V and J ends lost 8 bases and 2 bases respectively, with 15 bases between them. Germline V gene lookup returns CDR1 MDHEN and CDR2 SYDVKM. CDR3 amino acids: CASLPLAGNTEAFF. CDR3 DNA sequence: TGTGCCAGCCTGCCTTTGGCAGGTAACACTGAAGCTTTCTTT.

Note on this clone: Additional DNA sequences in this sample encode the identical CDR3. The chain joins TRBV5-1 to TRBJ2-5; D perhaps matches TRBD2 (6 bases). Germline lookup yields CDR1 SGHRS and CDR2 YFSETQ. The V gene lost 0 bases and the J gene lost 4 bases, with 10 bases spanning the gap. The CDR3 totals 14 residues. The CDR3 loop is CASSLDPGVETQYF. The CDR3 DNA sequence: TGCGCCAGCAGCTTGGACCCGGGGGTAGAGACCCAGTACTTC. Full variable domain (remainder filled in from reference TRBV5-1 and TRBJ2-5): KAGVTQTPRYLIKTRGQQVTLSCSPISGHRSVSWYQQTPGQGLQFLFEYFSETQRNKGNFPGRFSGRQFSNSRSEMNVSTLELGDSALYLCASSLDPGVETQYFGPGTRLLVL.